The 7 T cell receptor beta chains given below trace back to one sample, sequenced in a study of T cell changes during pregnancy in multiple sclerosis. Sequenced by immunoSEQ multiplex PCR; TCRdb stores in-frame clones only, minus some. The sample lists under 40,000 clones, 90% to 95% seen once, with 0.35% to 0.5% in the top ten. This specimen was CD4+ T cells from peripheral blood mononuclear cells, taken in the second trimester of pregnancy. These receptors were obtained from a female donor with multiple sclerosis, enrolled in a pregnancy study.

This clone appeared once. The chain has TRBV4-2 and TRBJ1-1, with 9 bases matching TRBD1. Germline V gene data show CDR1 as LGHNA and CDR2 as YNFKEQ. The CDR3 consists of 15 residues. With 1 base clipped from V and 4 bases from J, the junction kept 4 bases outside the gene matches. CDR3 residues: CASSQASTGGTEAFF. For the CDR3, the DNA is TGTGCCAGCAGCCAAGCCTCGACAGGGGGCACTGAAGCTTTCTTT.

The chain links TRBV30 to TRBJ1-6, with 8 positions matching TRBD1. The V gene end was trimmed by 5 bases and the J gene end by 13 bases; junction bases not matched to a gene: 4. Germline CDR1 GTSNPN, CDR2 SVGIG (reference sequence). The CDR3 sequence is 11 residues long. CDR3 sequence reads: CAWLQGGPLHF. The CDR3 DNA sequence: TGTGCCTGGCTACAGGGGGGGCCCCTCCACTTT.

J is TRBJ2-4 and V is TRBV2; 12 bases fit TRBD2. The CDR3 totals 15 residues. J was trimmed by 5 bases and V by 8 bases; bases with no gene match: 7. Per the germline V gene, CDR1 is SNHLY and CDR2 is FYNNEI. The chain's CDR3 is CASGLAGGPENIQYF. As DNA, the CDR3 is TGTGCCAGCGGCCTAGCGGGGGGGCCCGAAAACATTCAGTACTTC.

The chain carries TRBV7-7 and TRBJ2-5; 14 bases agree with TRBD2. V lost 5 bases and J lost 9; bases outside the gene matches: 11. Germline CDR1 and CDR2: SSHAT and FNYEAQ (reference sequence). The CDR3 contains 16 residues. The CDR3 loop reads CASSLRTSGGPLAQYF. CDR3 sequence (DNA): TGTGCCAGCAGCCTGAGGACTAGCGGGGGGCCCTTGGCCCAGTACTTC.

The rearrangement uses TRBV20-1 and TRBJ1-2; D might be TRBD1 (6 bases). V lost 8 bases and J lost 1, with 8 bases in between. Germline values: CDR1 DFQATT, CDR2 SNEGSKA (reference sequence). The CDR3 spans 11 residues. This CDR3 reads CSPDSNYGYTF. CDR3 sequence (DNA): TGCAGTCCGGACAGTAACTATGGCTACACCTTC.

V gene TRBV6-5 combines with J gene TRBJ2-1; perhaps TRBD1 as D (6 bases). Trimming took off 5 bases at V and 6 bases at J, with 17 bases between the two ends. This CDR3 region has 15 residues. Germline CDR1 and CDR2: MNHEY and SVGAGI. Here the CDR3 reads CASSPLSGALNEQFF. The CDR3 DNA is TGTGCCAGCAGTCCCCTATCAGGGGCACTCAATGAGCAGTTCTTC.

V and J are TRBV6-1 and TRBJ1-5; 7 bases map to TRBD1. Trimming removed 3 bases from V and 1 base from J; junction bases left unmatched: 0. Germline V gene data show CDR1 as MNHNS and CDR2 as SASEGT. The CDR3 length is 14 residues. The CDR3 here is CASSDRGSNQPQHF. For the CDR3, the DNA is TGTGCCAGCAGTGACAGGGGGAGCAATCAGCCCCAGCATTTT.